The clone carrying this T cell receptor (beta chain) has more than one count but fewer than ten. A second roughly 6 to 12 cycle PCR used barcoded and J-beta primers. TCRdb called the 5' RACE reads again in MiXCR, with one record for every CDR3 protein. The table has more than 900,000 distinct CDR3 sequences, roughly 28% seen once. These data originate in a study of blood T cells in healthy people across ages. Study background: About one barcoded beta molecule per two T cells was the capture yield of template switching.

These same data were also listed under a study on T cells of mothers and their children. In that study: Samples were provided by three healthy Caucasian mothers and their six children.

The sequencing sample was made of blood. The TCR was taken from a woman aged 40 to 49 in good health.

The CDR3 region has the DNA TGTGCCACCAGCAGAGATTATGCGGGAGGCTACACCTTC. This codes for CATSRDYAGGYTF. The rearrangement uses TRBV15 and TRBJ1-2; D is unresolved. CDR1 and CDR2 (germline): LNHNV, YYDKDF (reference sequence). The CDR3 spans 13 residues. V was cut by 0 bases and J by 8 bases, with 10 bases left in between.